The clone carrying this T cell receptor beta chain was observed a handful of times. Its antigen is not known. Trimming left V 5 bases short and J 5 bases short, with 15 bases between. The germline gives CDR1 SGHVS, CDR2 FNYEAQ. The CDR3 totals 14 residues. TCRdb redid the calling of the reads with MiXCR, one entry per CDR3 protein. The sample has approximately 110,000 distinct CDR3 sequences, roughly 41% seen once. The data belong to a study of T cell repertoires in cytomegalovirus infection. For the study at large: Well-studied HLA-B-restricted CMV epitopes were used in the study alongside recently identified HLA-C-restricted ones. Study-wide results and limits: Ex vivo, HLA-C-restricted CMV-specific TCR beta clonotypes prevailed over the rest of the response. Summed frequency of public TCR beta families distinguished CMV carriers with the relevant HLA.

The specimen was CD8+ T cells from cultured PBMCs, collected from culture after CMV antigen stimulation. The chain uses TRBV7-6 and TRBJ2-5; perhaps D is TRBD1 or TRBD2 (5 bases each). The receptor was derived from a human donor in good health (CMV status not recorded). Some clones in this sample may be carry-over from other donors' samples. In DNA, the CDR3 is TGTGCCAGCAGCAGACGTAAGGGGAGCGAGACCCAGTACTTC. This gives the protein CASSRRKGSETQYF.